This paragraph reports one T cell receptor beta chain. The primer mix had 60 Vbeta and 13 Jbeta primers. Assay: immunoSEQ multiplex PCR; the TCRdb copy retains only in-frame clones and omits some. The table shows approximately 100,000 clones, with 79% occurring only once. The entry originates in a study of cytomegalovirus exposure and HLA in healthy donors. The germline V gene encodes CDR1 GTSNPN and CDR2 SVGIG (reference sequence). With 0 bases clipped from V and 6 bases from J, the junction kept 5 bases outside the gene matches. The CDR3 extends over 14 amino acids. The chain couples TRBV30 to TRBJ1-5; 7 positions match TRBD1. The material sequenced was PBMCs. The receptor was derived from a woman in her thirties or forties in good health and CMV-seronegative. CDR3 in amino acids: CAWSVRQGSQPQHF. CDR3 nucleotides: TGTGCCTGGAGTGTACGACAGGGCTCTCAGCCCCAGCATTTT.